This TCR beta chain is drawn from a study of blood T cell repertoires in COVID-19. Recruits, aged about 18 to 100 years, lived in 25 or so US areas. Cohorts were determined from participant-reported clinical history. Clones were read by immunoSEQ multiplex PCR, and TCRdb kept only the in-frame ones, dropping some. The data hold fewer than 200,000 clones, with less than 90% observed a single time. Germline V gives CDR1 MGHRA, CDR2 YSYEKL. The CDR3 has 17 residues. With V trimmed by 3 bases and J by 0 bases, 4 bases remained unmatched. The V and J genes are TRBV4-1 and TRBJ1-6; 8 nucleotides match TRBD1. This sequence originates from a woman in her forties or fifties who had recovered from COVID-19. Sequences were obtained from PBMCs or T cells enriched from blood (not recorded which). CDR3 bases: TGCGCCAGCAGCCAGGGACAGGCGAGCTCCTATAATTCACCCCTCCACTTT. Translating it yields CASSQGQASSYNSPLHF.